This TCR beta chain was observed in a study of cytomegalovirus exposure and HLA in healthy donors. Study-wide background: Within an early data release were 85 million or so unique TCRs drawn from HLA-typed donors.

With regard to this clone: Its antigen remains unknown.

General study results and limits: Later analysis suggested links between common viral pathogens and several top significant clusters. Cytomegalovirus-associated status was assigned to some 180 TCR beta chains.

13 Jbeta primers and 60 Vbeta primers were used for the PCR. Clones were read by immunoSEQ multiplex PCR, and TCRdb kept only the in-frame ones, dropping some. The sample shows 140,000 to 150,000 clones, around two thirds of them seen only once. The germline gives CDR1 SGHTA, CDR2 FQGNSA. Trimming removed 4 bases from V and 6 bases from J; junction bases left unmatched: 3. CDR3 size: 14 residues. The chain uses TRBV7-2 and TRBJ1-5, with 10 positions matching TRBD1. The sequence derives from a woman aged 55-70 years in good health and CMV-seropositive. Source material: PBMCs. In nucleotides, the CDR3 is TGTGCCAGCAGCTCCCGGGACAGGGGTCAGCCCCAGCATTTT. Protein product: CASSSRDRGQPQHF.